Listed below are T cell receptor beta chains from one sample, sequenced in a study of response to subunit inactivated influenza vaccine. MiXCR was run by TCRdb on the RT-PCR reads, yielding one entry per CDR3 protein. The sample lists roughly 150,000 distinct CDR3 sequences, approximately 10% occurring once. Material: non-naive T cells sorted from PBMCs, obtained 40 to 50 days after vaccination. These receptors came from a man aged 50 or older who received an inactivated influenza vaccine. CDR3s include the opening cysteine and the closing phenylalanine or tryptophan. D genes are given only for firm matches. The size field is filled for only some rows; it gives once, few, many or a size class.

-,TRBV20-1,-,TRBJ1-1,CSATRSQRRTEAFF,TGCAGTGCTACGCGCTCCCAACGGAGGACTGAAGCTTTCTTT
-,TRBV7-2,many,TRBJ2-7,CASSLTAATYEQYF,TGTGCCAGCAGCTTAACAGCAGCTACCTACGAGCAGTACTTC
-,TRBV12-3/TRBV12-4,many,TRBJ2-7,CASSLGFGRRDEQYF,TGTGCCAGCAGTTTAGGATTCGGACGGAGAGACGAGCAGTACTTC
-,TRBV9,few,TRBJ1-5,CASSAGTTGNQPQHF,TGTGCCAGCAGCGCTGGGACTACGGGCAATCAGCCCCAGCATTTT
-,TRBV5-1,medium-sized,TRBJ2-5,CASSSDTVFETQYF,TGCGCCAGCAGCTCGGACACGGTCTTTGAGACCCAGTACTTC
TRBD2,TRBV7-8,many,TRBJ2-4,CASSLGGTSGGLNIQYF,TGTGCCAGCAGCTTAGGGGGGACTAGCGGGGGCCTAAACATTCAGTACTTC
-,TRBV19,-,TRBJ1-1,CASSLRKTEAFF,TGTGCCAGTAGTCTCAGGAAGACTGAAGCTTTCTTT
-,TRBV5-1,-,TRBJ2-2,CASSTGDTGELFF,TGCGCCAGCAGCACGGGGGACACCGGGGAGCTGTTTTTT
TRBD2,TRBV7-8,-,TRBJ2-3,CASSPSGNSDTQYF,TGTGCCAGCAGCCCAAGCGGGAATTCAGATACGCAGTATTTT
-,TRBV4-3,many,TRBJ1-2,CASSQDPGGYGYTF,TGCGCCAGCAGCCAAGATCCAGGTGGCTATGGCTACACCTTC
-,TRBV4-2,many,TRBJ2-7,CASSQGLGDYEQYF,TGTGCCAGCAGCCAAGGACTAGGGGACTACGAGCAGTACTTC
-,TRBV29-1,many,TRBJ2-3,CSVHLITGNTDTQYF,TGCAGCGTGCACTTAATCACAGGGAACACAGATACGCAGTATTTT
TRBD1,TRBV29-1,-,TRBJ2-1,CSGRDRVYNEQFF,TGCAGCGGCCGGGACAGGGTCTACAATGAGCAGTTCTTC
TRBD1,TRBV6-5,-,TRBJ1-5,CASSYGLGTGGGQPQHF,TGTGCCAGCAGTTACGGGCTAGGGACAGGGGGCGGTCAGCCCCAGCATTTT
TRBD1,TRBV7-8,-,TRBJ2-7,CASSLRDRSLGQYF,TGTGCCAGCAGCTTACGGGACAGATCCCTCGGGCAGTACTTC
TRBD2,TRBV29-1,few,TRBJ2-1,CSVEGGSGSYNEQFF,TGCAGCGTTGAAGGGGGAAGCGGGAGCTACAATGAGCAGTTCTTC
TRBD1,TRBV9,-,TRBJ2-1,CASSVDDRVDEQFF,TGTGCCAGCAGCGTAGATGACAGGGTGGATGAGCAGTTCTTC
TRBD1,TRBV7-9,few,TRBJ1-2,CASSLGDRGVYTF,TGTGCCAGCAGCTTGGGGGACAGGGGTGTCTACACCTTC
TRBD1,TRBV5-1,few,TRBJ2-3,CASSSTGSLTDTQYF,TGCGCCAGCAGCTCGACAGGGTCCCTCACAGATACGCAGTATTTT
-,TRBV29-1,many,TRBJ2-1,CSALPPGEFTYNEQFF,TGCAGCGCCTTACCCCCAGGGGAGTTTACCTACAATGAGCAGTTCTTC
-,TRBV7-2,few,TRBJ2-7,CASSFRAGEQYF,TGTGCCAGCAGCTTTAGGGCGGGGGAGCAGTACTTC
-,TRBV19,-,TRBJ2-5,CASSILYEETQYF,TGTGCCAGTAGTATACTGTACGAGGAGACCCAGTACTTC
-,TRBV9,few,TRBJ2-3,CASSVDDADTQYF,TGTGCCAGCAGCGTAGATGATGCAGATACGCAGTATTTT
TRBD1,TRBV5-1,many,TRBJ1-1,CASSTGQGGTEAFF,TGCGCCAGCAGCACGGGACAGGGTGGGACTGAAGCTTTCTTT
-,TRBV5-1,many,TRBJ2-2,CASSFNMDRGTGELFF,TGCGCCAGCAGCTTCAACATGGATCGGGGCACCGGGGAGCTGTTTTTT
TRBD2,TRBV5-4,many,TRBJ2-1,CASSLGTSGRVAFF,TGTGCCAGCAGCTTGGGGACTAGCGGGAGGGTTGCGTTCTTC
TRBD1,TRBV4-2,-,TRBJ2-5,CASSQDSGSGTVQETQYF,TGTGCCAGCAGCCAAGATTCAGGTTCGGGGACAGTCCAAGAGACCCAGTACTTC
TRBD2,TRBV28,few,TRBJ2-1,CASTRTSGRVDEQFF,TGTGCCAGCACCCGGACTAGCGGGAGAGTCGATGAGCAGTTCTTC
TRBD2,TRBV20-1,-,TRBJ2-7,CSAQERGAAYEQYF,TGCAGTGCCCAAGAGCGGGGGGCGGCCTACGAGCAGTACTTC
-,TRBV6-1,-,TRBJ2-1,CASREDGHNYNEQFF,TGTGCCAGCAGGGAGGACGGACATAATTACAATGAGCAGTTCTTC
-,TRBV27,many,TRBJ1-5,CASSSKWTEFNQPQHF,TGTGCCAGCAGTTCCAAATGGACAGAGTTCAATCAGCCCCAGCATTTT
-,TRBV20-1,many,TRBJ1-1,CSARMTGVNTEAFF,TGCAGTGCCAGGATGACAGGAGTAAACACTGAAGCTTTCTTT
-,TRBV4-3,few,TRBJ2-1,CASSQDPQGFDDEQFF,TGCGCCAGCAGCCAGGACCCCCAGGGGTTTGACGATGAGCAGTTCTTC
-,TRBV5-1,few,TRBJ1-1,CASSVFPTGLNTEAFF,TGCGCCAGCAGCGTGTTCCCGACAGGCCTGAACACTGAAGCTTTCTTT
-,TRBV7-2,many,TRBJ2-3,CASSLILLSTDTQYF,TGTGCCAGCAGCTTAATCTTACTTAGCACAGATACGCAGTATTTT
-,TRBV25-1,few,TRBJ2-7,CASSDSVRGAYEQYF,TGTGCCAGCAGTGATTCGGTCAGGGGGGCCTACGAGCAGTACTTC
-,TRBV20-1,-,TRBJ1-5,CSARDDTDYQPQHF,TGCAGTGCTAGAGACGATACCGATTATCAGCCCCAGCATTTT
TRBD2,TRBV20-1,few,TRBJ2-1,CSARDLGTSGRADEQFF,TGCAGTGCTAGAGATTTGGGGACTAGCGGGAGGGCCGATGAGCAGTTCTTC
-,TRBV5-1,-,TRBJ2-1,CASSLGGGRSYNEQFF,TGCGCCAGCAGCTTGGGGGGGGGCCGCTCCTACAATGAGCAGTTCTTC
TRBD2,TRBV5-5,few,TRBJ2-1,CASSFTMTSGGRYEQFF,TGTGCCAGCAGCTTTACTATGACTAGCGGGGGTAGGTATGAGCAGTTCTTC
-,TRBV5-6,few,TRBJ2-5,CASSLGWVSETQYF,TGTGCCAGCAGCTTGGGGTGGGTTTCGGAGACCCAGTACTTC
-,TRBV11-2,-,TRBJ2-7,CASSPSASNEQYF,TGTGCCAGCAGCCCAAGCGCATCCAACGAGCAGTACTTC
TRBD2,TRBV6-2/TRBV6-3,-,TRBJ2-3,CASSNPLADGTDTQYF,TGTGCCAGCAGCAATCCACTAGCGGACGGCACAGATACGCAGTATTTT
TRBD1,TRBV25-1,few,TRBJ2-5,CASSEYDRDETQYF,TGTGCCAGCAGTGAATACGACAGGGATGAGACCCAGTACTTC
-,TRBV20-1,few,TRBJ1-2,CSASQGWGDGYTF,TGCAGTGCTAGCCAGGGGTGGGGTGATGGCTACACCTTC
-,TRBV20-1,few,TRBJ2-5,CSARDRRGSETQYF,TGCAGTGCTAGAGATCGGAGGGGGTCTGAGACCCAGTACTTC
-,TRBV6-5,-,TRBJ1-1,CASSYDMHNLMATEAFF,TGTGCCAGCAGTTACGATATGCACAATTTAATGGCCACTGAAGCTTTCTTT
-,TRBV7-3,many,TRBJ2-1,CASSLSAGASRYNEQFF,TGTGCCAGCAGCTTGTCGGCCGGGGCTAGCAGGTACAATGAGCAGTTCTTC
-,TRBV5-1,few,TRBJ1-2,CASSEGTWKGFTF,TGCGCCAGCAGCGAAGGCACCTGGAAGGGGTTCACCTTC
-,TRBV7-9,-,TRBJ1-2,CASSLRGLSHPF,TGTGCCAGCAGCTTACGGGGTCTTTCTCACCCTTTC
-,TRBV7-9,-,TRBJ2-6,CASSLGDGSRFLTF,TGTGCCAGCAGCTTAGGGGACGGCTCCAGATTCCTGACTTTC
TRBD1,TRBV7-9,-,TRBJ2-1,CASLPGTGSYNEQFF,TGTGCCAGCCTCCCTGGGACAGGCAGTTACAATGAGCAGTTCTTC